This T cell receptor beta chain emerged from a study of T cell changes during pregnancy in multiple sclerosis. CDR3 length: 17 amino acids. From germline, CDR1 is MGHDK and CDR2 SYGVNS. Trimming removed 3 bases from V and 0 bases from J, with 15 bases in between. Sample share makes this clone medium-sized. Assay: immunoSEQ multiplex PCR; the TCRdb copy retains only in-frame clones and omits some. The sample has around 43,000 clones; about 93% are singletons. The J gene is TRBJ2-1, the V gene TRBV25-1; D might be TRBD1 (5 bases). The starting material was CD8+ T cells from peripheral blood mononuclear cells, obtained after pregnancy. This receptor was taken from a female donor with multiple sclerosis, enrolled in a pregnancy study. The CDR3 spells CASSDLGQTSSYNEQFF. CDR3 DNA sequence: TGTGCCAGCAGTGATTTAGGACAAACGAGCTCCTACAATGAGCAGTTCTTC.